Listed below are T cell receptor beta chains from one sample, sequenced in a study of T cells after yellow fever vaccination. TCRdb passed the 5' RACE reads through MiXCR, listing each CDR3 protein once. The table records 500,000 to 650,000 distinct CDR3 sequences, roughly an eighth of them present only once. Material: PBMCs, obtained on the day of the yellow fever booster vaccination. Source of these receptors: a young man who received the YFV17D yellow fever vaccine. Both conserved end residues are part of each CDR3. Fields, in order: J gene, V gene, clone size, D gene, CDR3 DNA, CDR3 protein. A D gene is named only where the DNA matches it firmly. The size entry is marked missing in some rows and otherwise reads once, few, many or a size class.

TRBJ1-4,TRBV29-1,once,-,TGCAGCGTTGAAAAGCCGGAGGTCCAAAAACTGTTTTTT,CSVEKPEVQKLFF
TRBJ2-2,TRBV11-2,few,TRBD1,TGTGCCAGCAGCAGCCTGGGGACAGGCGGTGCCGGGGAGCTGTTTTTT,CASSSLGTGGAGELFF
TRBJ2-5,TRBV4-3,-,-,TGCGCCAGCAGCCAAACTCCCTACCAAGAGACCCAGTACTTC,CASSQTPYQETQYF
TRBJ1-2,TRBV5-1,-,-,TGCGCCAGCAGCTTGGAGTCAGGGTCGGGTGGCTACACCTTC,CASSLESGSGGYTF
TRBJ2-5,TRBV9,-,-,TGTGCCAGCAGCGTACAGCCAAAAGAGACCCAGTACTTC,CASSVQPKETQYF
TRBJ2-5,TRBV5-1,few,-,TGCGCCAGCAGCTTGTTTGACAAAGAGACCCAGTACTTC,CASSLFDKETQYF
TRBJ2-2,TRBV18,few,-,TGTGCCAGCTCACAATTCCGGGAAGGCGGGGAGCTGTTTTTT,CASSQFREGGELFF
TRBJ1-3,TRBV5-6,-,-,TGTGCCAGCAGCGCGCTCGGACCCGGAGCGGGGAAATTCTCTGGAAACACCATATATTTT,CASSALGPGAGKFSGNTIYF
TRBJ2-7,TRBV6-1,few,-,TGTGCCAGCGAACACATTCAGGGCTACGAGCAGTACTTC,CASEHIQGYEQYF
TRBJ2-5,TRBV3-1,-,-,TGTGCCAGCAGCCGTACGGGAGCAGGGAACTACTTC,CASSRTGAGNYF
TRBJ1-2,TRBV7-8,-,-,TGTGCCAGCAGCTCACGAAATTCCCTAGCTAACTATGGCTACACCTTC,CASSSRNSLANYGYTF
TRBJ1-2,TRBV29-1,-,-,TGCAGCGTTCAGCAAATTCTCTATGGCTACACCTTC,CSVQQILYGYTF
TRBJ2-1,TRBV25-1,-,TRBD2,TGTGCCAGCAGTGGCCCTCTAGCGGGCCACTACTCCTACAATGAGCAGTTCTTC,CASSGPLAGHYSYNEQFF
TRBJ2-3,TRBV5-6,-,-,TGTGCCAGCAGCACGGACGGCAGGAGGGCAGATACGCAGTATTTT,CASSTDGRRADTQYF